The 18 T cell receptor beta chains presented below share a single source sample, sequenced in a study of OX40 agonist ivuxolimab in advanced cancers. Some clones are missing from TCRdb's copy, which holds only in-frame ones; the method was immunoSEQ multiplex PCR. Found here are 65,000 to 70,000 clones, 87% of them singletons; the top ten hold less than 3.5%. The sequenced sample was CD4+ or CD8+ T cells sorted from blood, obtained in a trial of the OX40 agonist ivuxolimab. Source of these receptors: an adult with an advanced solid tumor such as melanoma, head and neck, liver or kidney cancer.

V is TRBV6-1 and J is TRBJ2-7, with unresolved D. The V end lost 5 bases, the J end lost 9 bases, and 14 bases lay between the germline ends. The CDR3 consists of 12 residues. From germline, CDR1 is MNHNS and CDR2 SASEGT. The chain's CDR3 is CASSLTPLGQYF. For the CDR3, the DNA is TGTGCCAGCAGTCTAACCCCTCTTGGGCAGTACTTC.

The V call is TRBV13, the J call TRBJ2-1, with 10 bases aligning to TRBD2. The CDR3 runs 15 residues. CDR1 PRHDT and CDR2 FYEKMQ come from the germline V gene (reference sequence). The trim removed 5 bases at V and 6 bases at J, leaving 7 bases unmatched. This CDR3 reads CASSPASGGANEQFF. The CDR3 nucleotides read TGTGCCAGCAGCCCAGCCAGCGGGGGGGCCAATGAGCAGTTCTTC.

The V gene is TRBV7-8, the J gene TRBJ2-2; the D is unclear. The CDR3 extends over 14 amino acids. Trimming left V 2 bases short and J 6 bases short, with 10 bases between. Per the germline V gene, CDR1 is SGHVS and CDR2 is FQNEAQ. In DNA form, the CDR3 reads TGTGCCAGCAGCTTATCCCCTAGTGCCGGGGAGCTGTTTTTT. The encoded protein is CASSLSPSAGELFF.

The chain has TRBV4-3 and TRBJ2-2; 10 bases agree with TRBD2. Germline CDR1 and CDR2: LGHNA and YSLEER. The CDR3 runs to 18 residues. V lost 0 bases, J lost 5 bases, and 9 bases stayed unmatched. In nucleotides, the CDR3 is TGCGCCAGCAGCCAAGATCTTACAGCGGGGGGGAATACCGGGGAGCTGTTTTTT. Its protein is CASSQDLTAGGNTGELFF.

The chain employs TRBV19 and TRBJ1-1; D uncertain. Germline V gives CDR1 LNHDA, CDR2 SQIVND (reference sequence). The CDR3 extends over 14 amino acids. The V gene lost 3 bases and the J gene lost 0 bases, with 8 bases spanning the gap. The CDR3 nucleotides are TGTGCCAGTAGTATTACGAATCTGAACACTGAAGCTTTCTTT. This translates into CASSITNLNTEAFF.

The CDR3 DNA reads as TGTGCCAGCAGTTTCGGCATGAGCAACTATGGCTACACCTTC. Its translation: CASSFGMSNYGYTF. The chain couples TRBV28 to TRBJ1-2, with no clear D. Trimming shortened V by 3 bases and J by 2 bases, and 10 bases separated the two germline ends. CDR3 length equals 14 residues. Germline V gives CDR1 MDHEN, CDR2 SYDVKM.

The J gene is TRBJ1-3, the V gene TRBV14, with D hard to call. The ends were cut back, 0 bases at V and 1 base at J, with 13 bases in the middle. This CDR3 is built from 17 residues. CDR1 and CDR2 from the germline V gene are SGHDN and FVKESK. The CDR3 spells CASSQDYGVLSGNTIYF. CDR3 DNA: TGTGCCAGCAGCCAAGACTACGGGGTCCTTTCTGGAAACACCATATATTTT.

This rearrangement joins TRBV30 to TRBJ2-5; maybe TRBD1 (5 bases). V shed 2 bases and J shed 8 bases, with 18 bases lying between them. Germline assignment: CDR1 GTSNPN and CDR2 SVGIG (reference sequence). The CDR3 contains 14 residues. The CDR3 DNA reads TGTGCCTGGAGTACCTGGACCACAAGGGGAACCCAGTACTTC. Its protein product is CAWSTWTTRGTQYF. The variable domain in full, with the rest retrieved from reference TRBV30 and TRBJ2-5, is SQTIHQWPATLVQPVGSPLSLECTVEGTSNPNLYWYRQAAGRGLQLLFYSVGIGQISSEVPQNLSASRPQDRQFILSSKKLLLSDSGFYLCAWSTWTTRGTQYFGPGTRLLVL.

The chain combines TRBV2 with TRBJ2-7; D gene uncertain. Trimming left V 6 bases short and J 6 bases short, with 12 bases between. This CDR3 has 12 amino acids. Germline assignment: CDR1 SNHLY and CDR2 FYNNEI. CDR3 sequence (DNA): TGTGCCAGCAGCGCCGGTTGGGCCGAGCAGTACTTC. This sequence encodes CASSAGWAEQYF.

The chain couples TRBV28 to TRBJ2-2, with 8 bases lining up with TRBD2. The CDR3 has 15 residues. With V trimmed by 6 bases and J by 4 bases, 7 bases remained unmatched. The germline V gene has CDR1 MDHEN and CDR2 SYDVKM. DNA of the CDR3: TGTGCCAGCAGCCGGGAGGGAGTGGGCACCGGGGAGCTGTTTTTT. It codes for CASSREGVGTGELFF.

The chain employs TRBV28 and TRBJ2-5; 12 bases agree with TRBD1. Germline CDR1 and CDR2: MDHEN and SYDVKM. Unmatched junction bases numbered 4, after V lost 4 bases and J lost 1 base. The CDR3 runs 16 residues. This CDR3 is CASSSPGQGAQETQYF. CDR3 nucleotide sequence: TGTGCCAGCAGTTCCCCGGGACAGGGGGCCCAAGAGACCCAGTACTTC.

In this sample, this clone turned up once. The rearrangement links TRBV5-5 to TRBJ2-7, with 10 bases fitting TRBD2. The V gene's germline CDR1 is SGHKS and CDR2 YYEKEE (reference sequence). V shed 4 bases and J 7 bases; nucleotides not matched to a gene: 11. This CDR3 has 15 residues. CDR3 DNA sequence: TGTGCCAGCAGCCAAGAGCTAGCGGGGGCGAGGGAGCAGTACTTC. The encoded protein is CASSQELAGAREQYF.

The chain is built from TRBV28 and TRBJ2-3; 8 positions match TRBD2. V trimming: 6 bases; J trimming: 1 base; junction bases outside the gene matches: 12. There are 17 residues in the CDR3. CDR1 is MDHEN and CDR2 is SYDVKM in the germline V gene. The CDR3 reads CASRNREGNSGTDTQYF. DNA for the CDR3: TGTGCCAGCAGGAACCGGGAGGGAAATTCGGGCACAGATACGCAGTATTTT.

The chain has TRBV29-1 and TRBJ2-7; 8 nucleotides match TRBD1. The V gene end was trimmed by 5 bases and the J gene end by 0 bases; junction bases not matched to a gene: 6. Germline V CDR1 and CDR2: SQVTM, ANQGSEA. CDR3 length: 14 amino acids. The CDR3 coding sequence is TGCAGCGTTCCGGACAGGGCGAGCTCCTACGAGCAGTACTTC. It yields the protein CSVPDRASSYEQYF.

The rearrangement joins TRBV6-5 to TRBJ1-1; D is perhaps TRBD1 (6 bases). The V gene lost 2 bases and the J gene lost 5 bases, with 12 bases spanning the gap. CDR1 is MNHEY, CDR2 SVGAGI, per germline. CDR3 length equals 14 residues. CDR3 in amino acids: CASSYQRGRTEAFF. The CDR3 region has the DNA TGTGCCAGCAGTTACCAGCGGGGGCGGACTGAAGCTTTCTTT.

The V call is TRBV27, the J call TRBJ1-2; 7 bases line up with TRBD1. The junction had 3 bases not matched to a gene; V was cut back by 7 bases and J by 1 base. Germline V gene sequence: CDR1 MNHEY, CDR2 SMNVEV (reference sequence). This CDR3 is built from 13 residues. For the CDR3, the DNA is TGTGCCAGCAAAGGGGGCGGTAACTATGGCTACACCTTC. Translation: CASKGGGNYGYTF.

The V gene is TRBV7-6, the J gene TRBJ2-7; 7 nucleotides line up with TRBD2. The CDR3 is 14 residues long. Germline loops: CDR1 SGHVS, CDR2 FNYEAQ. The J segment lost 2 bases and the V segment lost 4 bases, leaving 5 bases of the junction unmatched. The CDR3 nucleotides read TGTGCCAGCAGCTCCGGACTAGGTCCCTACGAGCAGTACTTC. It yields the protein CASSSGLGPYEQYF.

In its sample, this clone was seen once. V usage is TRBV19 and J usage is TRBJ1-2, with 8 bases identical to TRBD1. Trimming at V came to 3 bases and at J to 1 base, leaving 10 bases not matched to a gene. There are 17 residues in the CDR3. CDR1 and CDR2 from the germline V gene are LNHDA and SQIVND (reference sequence). CDR3: CASSIRGQDLFNYGYTF. The CDR3 DNA is TGTGCCAGTAGTATTCGGGGACAGGACCTTTTTAACTATGGCTACACCTTC.